The 15 T cell receptor beta chains below come from one sample, sequenced in a study of T cells in Graves' hyperthyroidism and ophthalmopathy. The source material, RNA transcripts, was used to amplify TCR beta CDR3 regions. The TCR CDR3 first-round RT-PCR relied on the HTBI primer set. Each CDR3 protein is one row after TCRdb ran MiXCR on the multiplex PCR reads. Among hundreds of thousands of distinct CDR3 sequences listed, around 22% were seen once. The specimen sequenced was blood. Receptors originate from a woman aged 25 to 39 with Graves' ophthalmopathy.

V usage is TRBV6-1 and J usage is TRBJ2-7; TRBD2 matches at 11 bases. V trimming: 6 bases; J trimming: 2 bases; junction bases outside the gene matches: 6. This CDR3 has 15 residues. Germline CDR1 and CDR2: MNHNS and SASEGT. This CDR3 reads CASSNGLAGAYEQYF. DNA for the CDR3: TGTGCCAGCAGCAACGGACTAGCGGGCGCCTACGAGCAGTACTTC.

This clonotype has ten or more counts. The chain employs TRBV4-2 and TRBJ1-3, with a possible D match to TRBD1 (6 bases). Germline assignment: CDR1 LGHNA and CDR2 YNFKEQ. The V gene lost 4 bases and the J gene lost 0 bases, with 16 bases spanning the gap. The CDR3 totals 17 residues. Written as DNA, the CDR3 is TGTGCCAGCAGCCCCTCGCCAGGGGAGAGCTCTGGAAACACCATATATTTT. Translating gives CASSPSPGESSGNTIYF.

The rearrangement joins TRBV20-1 to TRBJ2-2, with D perhaps TRBD1 (6 bases). This CDR3 has 14 residues. Germline CDR1 and CDR2: DFQATT and SNEGSKA (reference sequence). The V gene lost 6 bases and the J gene lost 6 bases, with 17 bases spanning the gap. The CDR3 protein is CSAPRTVAPGELFF. For the CDR3, the DNA is TGCAGTGCCCCTCGGACAGTCGCCCCCGGGGAGCTGTTTTTT.

This clonotype was found many times. The chain recombines TRBV2 with TRBJ1-3; 8 positions match TRBD1. V shed 6 bases and J 2 bases; nucleotides not matched to a gene: 6. There are 15 residues in the CDR3. Germline loops: CDR1 SNHLY, CDR2 FYNNEI. The CDR3: CASREPQGAGNTIYF. For the CDR3, the DNA is TGTGCCAGCAGAGAACCACAGGGGGCTGGAAACACCATATATTTT.

Details on this clonotype: With a much larger clone just one base away, this may be a read error. The CDR3 does not end in the conserved phenylalanine or tryptophan, so this is likely a read error. This chain uses TRBV3-1 with TRBJ2-7, with D perhaps assigned TRBD1 or TRBD2 (5 bases each). Germline CDR1 is LGHDT and CDR2 is YNNKEL (reference sequence). The CDR3 contains 14 residues. V was trimmed by 3 bases and J by 3 bases, leaving 12 bases between them. CDR3 in amino acids: CASSQRDGDYEQYL. The CDR3 nucleotides are TGTGCCAGCAGCCAGAGGGACGGAGACTACGAGCAGTACTTG.

The chain joins TRBV27 to TRBJ1-2; D uncertain. This CDR3 has 13 amino acids. Germline V CDR1 and CDR2: MNHEY, SMNVEV (reference sequence). V lost 4 bases and J lost 4, with 10 bases in between. For the CDR3, the DNA is TGTGCCAGCAGTTCCGGCAGGACCTATGGCTACACCTTC. It codes for CASSSGRTYGYTF.

This clonotype showed up many times. The chain is built from TRBV18 and TRBJ2-7; D is unresolved. This CDR3 comprises 13 residues. Germline V gene sequence: CDR1 KGHSH, CDR2 LQKENI. Trimming stripped 3 bases from V and 6 bases from J, with 12 bases between. CDR3 in amino acids: CASSPTPTGEQYF. CDR3 DNA sequence: TGTGCCAGCTCACCGACTCCAACGGGCGAGCAGTACTTC.

Points on this clonotype: A much larger clonotype is one base distant, so this may be a read error. As the CDR3 is not closed by the conserved phenylalanine or tryptophan, this likely results from a read error. This chain joins TRBV6-1 and TRBJ2-7; D is unresolved. Germline values: CDR1 MNHNS, CDR2 SASEGT. The CDR3 has 9 amino acids. The V end lost 8 bases, the J end lost 3 bases, and 2 bases lay between the germline ends. The CDR3 protein is CASFYEQYY. The CDR3, as DNA: TGTGCCAGCTTCTACGAGCAGTACTAC.

This clonotype was seen at least ten times. The chain recombines TRBV12-3 or TRBV12-4 with TRBJ1-1; D gene unclear. The CDR3 loop spans 14 amino acids. Between the trimmed V and J ends, which lost 5 bases and 0 bases, there was a span of 10 bases. CDR3 DNA: TGTGCCAGCAGTCCCCAGGAAATGAACACTGAAGCTTTCTTT. It is translated as CASSPQEMNTEAFF.

This clonotype was observed at least ten times. This chain connects TRBV7-2 to TRBJ2-7; tentative D call: TRBD1 (6 bases). The CDR3 has 14 residues. The ends were cut back, 0 bases at V and 3 bases at J, with 9 bases in the middle. In germline, CDR1 is SGHTA, CDR2 FQGNSA. CDR3 amino acids: CASSLAGTLYEQYF. The CDR3 bases are TGTGCCAGCAGCTTAGCCGGGACACTCTACGAGCAGTACTTC.

This clonotype has only one observation. The J gene is TRBJ2-7, the V gene TRBV5-1; either TRBD1 or TRBD2 may fit D (5 bases each). The CDR3 runs to 18 residues. V dropped 0 bases and J dropped 0 bases, with 19 bases sitting between them. Germline CDR1 SGHRS, CDR2 YFSETQ. The CDR3 DNA follows: TGCGCCAGCAGCTTGGTCCCCTCCGGGACCGATAGCTCCTACGAGCAGTACTTC. Encoded protein: CASSLVPSGTDSSYEQYF.

This chain uses TRBV27 with TRBJ1-5; D possibly corresponds to TRBD1 (6 bases). Deletions cut 6 bases from V and 6 bases from J, with 18 bases between. CDR3 length: 15 amino acids. Germline V lookup: CDR1 MNHEY, CDR2 SMNVEV (reference sequence). The CDR3 spells CASSPGEGMGQPQHF. CDR3 bases: TGTGCCAGCAGCCCAGGGGAGGGGATGGGTCAGCCCCAGCATTTT.

This clonotype has at least ten counts. One end of the junction does not line up with germline, which may come from a read error. The J gene is TRBJ1-5, the V gene TRBV5-1; 8 bases agree with TRBD1. This CDR3 comprises 15 residues. Germline CDR1 and CDR2: SGHRS and YFSETQ. The CDR3 DNA sequence: TGCGCCAGCAGCTTGGAAGCAGGGGGCAAACAGCCCCAGCATTTT. It codes for CASSLEAGGKQPQHF.

This clonotype was found many times. The chain has TRBV10-3 and TRBJ1-2; D perhaps matches TRBD1 (5 bases). Trimming cost V 4 bases and J 1 base, with 13 bases left between them. The germline V gene has CDR1 ENHRY and CDR2 SYGVKD. CDR3 length: 15 amino acids. DNA for the CDR3: TGTGCCATCAGTGTGGGGACGGTGCTTAACTATGGCTACACCTTC. This gives the protein CAISVGTVLNYGYTF.

This clonotype was seen only a few times. The V gene is TRBV3-1, the J gene TRBJ1-1, with no clear D. The V end lost 0 bases, the J end lost 1 base, and 12 bases lay between the germline ends. Germline V lookup: CDR1 LGHDT, CDR2 YNNKEL (reference sequence). CDR3 length: 16 amino acids. The CDR3 sequence: CASSQEVRGTNTEAFF. CDR3 coding DNA: TGTGCCAGCAGCCAAGAAGTTCGGGGTACGAACACTGAAGCTTTCTTT.